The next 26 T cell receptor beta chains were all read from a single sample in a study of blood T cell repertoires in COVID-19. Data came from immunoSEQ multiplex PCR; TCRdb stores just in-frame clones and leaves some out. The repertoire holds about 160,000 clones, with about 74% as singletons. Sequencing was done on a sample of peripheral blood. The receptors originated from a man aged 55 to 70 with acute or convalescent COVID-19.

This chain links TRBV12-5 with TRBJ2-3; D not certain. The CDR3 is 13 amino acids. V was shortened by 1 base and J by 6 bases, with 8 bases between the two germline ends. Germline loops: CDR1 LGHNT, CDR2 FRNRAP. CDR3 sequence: CASGLGIGDTQYF. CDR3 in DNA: TGTGCTAGTGGTTTGGGAATCGGGGATACGCAGTATTTT.

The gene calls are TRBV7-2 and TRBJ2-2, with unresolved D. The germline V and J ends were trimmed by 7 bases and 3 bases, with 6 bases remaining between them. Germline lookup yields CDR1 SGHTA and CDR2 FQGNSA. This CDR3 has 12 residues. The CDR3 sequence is CASTLYTGELFF. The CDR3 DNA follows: TGTGCCAGCACCCTCTACACCGGGGAGCTGTTTTTT.

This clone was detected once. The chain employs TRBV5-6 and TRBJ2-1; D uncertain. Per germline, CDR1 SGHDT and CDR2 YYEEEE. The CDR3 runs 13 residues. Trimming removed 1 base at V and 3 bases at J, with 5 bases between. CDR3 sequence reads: CASSLSLYNEQFF. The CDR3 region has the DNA TGTGCCAGCAGCTTGTCACTCTACAATGAGCAGTTCTTC.

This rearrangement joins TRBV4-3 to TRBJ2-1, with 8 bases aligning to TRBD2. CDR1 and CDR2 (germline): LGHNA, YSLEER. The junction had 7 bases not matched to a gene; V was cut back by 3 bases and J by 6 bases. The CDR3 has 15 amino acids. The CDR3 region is CASSHSGGLGNEQFF. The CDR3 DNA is TGCGCCAGCAGCCACAGCGGGGGTCTCGGCAATGAGCAGTTCTTC.

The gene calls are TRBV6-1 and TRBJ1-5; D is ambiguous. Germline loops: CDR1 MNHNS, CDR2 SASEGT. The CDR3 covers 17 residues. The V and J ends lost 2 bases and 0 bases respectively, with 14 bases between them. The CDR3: CASSELSLSYSNQPQHF. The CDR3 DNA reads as TGTGCCAGCAGTGAATTGTCTTTATCCTATAGCAATCAGCCCCAGCATTTT.

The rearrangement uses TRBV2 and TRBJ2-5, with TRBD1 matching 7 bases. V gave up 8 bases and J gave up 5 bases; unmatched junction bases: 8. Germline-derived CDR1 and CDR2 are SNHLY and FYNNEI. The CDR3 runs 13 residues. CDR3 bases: TGTGCCAGCTCGACAGGGCCTCACGAGACCCAGTACTTC. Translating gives CASSTGPHETQYF. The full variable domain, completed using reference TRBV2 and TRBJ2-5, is EPEVTQTPSHQVTQMGQEVILRCVPISNHLYFYWYRQILGQKVEFLVSFYNNEISEKSEIFDDQFSVERPDGSNFTLKIRSTKLEDSAMYFCASSTGPHETQYFGPGTRLLVL.

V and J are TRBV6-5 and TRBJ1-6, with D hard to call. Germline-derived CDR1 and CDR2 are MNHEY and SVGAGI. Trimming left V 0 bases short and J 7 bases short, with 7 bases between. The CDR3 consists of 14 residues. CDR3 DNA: TGTGCCAGCAGTTACTCGCCCGGGAATTCACCCCTCCACTTT. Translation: CASSYSPGNSPLHF.

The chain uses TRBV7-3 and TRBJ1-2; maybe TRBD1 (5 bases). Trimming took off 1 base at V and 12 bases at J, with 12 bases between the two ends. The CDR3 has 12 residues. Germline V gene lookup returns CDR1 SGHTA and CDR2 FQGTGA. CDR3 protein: CASSLSAGPHTF. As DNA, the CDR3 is TGTGCCAGCAGCTTAAGCGCGGGGCCGCACACCTTC.

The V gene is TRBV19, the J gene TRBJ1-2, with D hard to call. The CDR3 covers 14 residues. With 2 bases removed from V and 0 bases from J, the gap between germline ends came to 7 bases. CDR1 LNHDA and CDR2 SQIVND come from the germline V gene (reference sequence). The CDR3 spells CASSIIGANYGYTF. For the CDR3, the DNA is TGTGCCAGTAGTATAATTGGAGCTAACTATGGCTACACCTTC.

The chain's CDR3 is CASSSQRGSADTQYF. In nucleotides, the CDR3 is TGTGCCAGCAGCTCCCAGAGGGGGTCGGCAGATACGCAGTATTTT. This chain links TRBV11-2 with TRBJ2-3; a possible D gene is TRBD1 (6 bases). V was clipped by 4 bases and J by 4 bases, with 15 bases between them. The CDR3 has 15 amino acids. Germline V gene data show CDR1 as SGHAT and CDR2 as FQNNGV.

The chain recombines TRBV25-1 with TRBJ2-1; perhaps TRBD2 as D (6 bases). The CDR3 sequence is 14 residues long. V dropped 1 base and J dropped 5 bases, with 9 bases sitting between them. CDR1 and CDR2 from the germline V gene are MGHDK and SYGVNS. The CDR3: CASSEWDSNNEQFF. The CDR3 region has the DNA TGTGCCAGCAGTGAATGGGACTCGAACAATGAGCAGTTCTTC.

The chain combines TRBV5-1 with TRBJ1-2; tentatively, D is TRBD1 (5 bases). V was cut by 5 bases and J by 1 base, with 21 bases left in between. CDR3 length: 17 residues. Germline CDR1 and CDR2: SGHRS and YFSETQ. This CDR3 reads CASSTIGTGGGNYGYTF. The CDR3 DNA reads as TGCGCCAGCAGTACTATTGGGACGGGAGGAGGTAACTATGGCTACACCTTC. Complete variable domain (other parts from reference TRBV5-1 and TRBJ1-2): KAGVTQTPRYLIKTRGQQVTLSCSPISGHRSVSWYQQTPGQGLQFLFEYFSETQRNKGNFPGRFSGRQFSNSRSEMNVSTLELGDSALYLCASSTIGTGGGNYGYTFGSGTRLTVV.

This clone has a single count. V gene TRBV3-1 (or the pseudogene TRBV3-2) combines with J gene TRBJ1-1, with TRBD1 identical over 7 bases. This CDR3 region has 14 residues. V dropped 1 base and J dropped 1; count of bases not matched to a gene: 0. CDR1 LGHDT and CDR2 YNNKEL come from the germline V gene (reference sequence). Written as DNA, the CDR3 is TGTGCCAGCAGCCAAGGGGACAGGAACACTGAAGCTTTCTTT. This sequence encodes CASSQGDRNTEAFF.

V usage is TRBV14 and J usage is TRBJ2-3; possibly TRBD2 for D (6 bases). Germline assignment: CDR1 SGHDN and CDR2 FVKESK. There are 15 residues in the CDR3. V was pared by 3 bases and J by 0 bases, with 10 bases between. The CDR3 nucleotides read TGTGCCAGCAGCCATGGCGGGATTAGCACAGATACGCAGTATTTT. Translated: CASSHGGISTDTQYF.

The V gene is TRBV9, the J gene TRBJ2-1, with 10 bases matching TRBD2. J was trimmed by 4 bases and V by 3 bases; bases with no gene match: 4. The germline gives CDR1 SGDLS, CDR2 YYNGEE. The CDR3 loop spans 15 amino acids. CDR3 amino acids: CASSASGGGYNEQFF. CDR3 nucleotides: TGTGCCAGCAGCGCAAGCGGGGGGGGTTACAATGAGCAGTTCTTC.

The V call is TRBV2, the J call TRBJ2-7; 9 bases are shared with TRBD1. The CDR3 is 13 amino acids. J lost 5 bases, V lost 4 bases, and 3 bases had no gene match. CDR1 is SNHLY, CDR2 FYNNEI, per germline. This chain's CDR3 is CASSVDRGNEQYF. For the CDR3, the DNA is TGTGCCAGCAGTGTGGACAGGGGCAACGAGCAGTACTTC.

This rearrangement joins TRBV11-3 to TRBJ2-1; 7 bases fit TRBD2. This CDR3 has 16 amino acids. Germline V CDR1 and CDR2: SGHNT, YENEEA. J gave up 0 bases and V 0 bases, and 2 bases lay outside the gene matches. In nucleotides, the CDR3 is TGTGCCAGCAGCTTAGAGGGGGGGAGCTCCTACAATGAGCAGTTCTTC. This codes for CASSLEGGSSYNEQFF.

CDR3 DNA: TGTGCCAGCTCACTCTCTATTCAATCCCATCCTGGAAACACCATATATTTT. Protein product: CASSLSIQSHPGNTIYF. The rearrangement links TRBV18 to TRBJ1-3; D remains ambiguous. The CDR3 sequence is 17 residues long. CDR1 and CDR2 (germline): KGHSH, LQKENI. Trimming took off 4 bases at V and 2 bases at J, with 18 bases between the two ends.

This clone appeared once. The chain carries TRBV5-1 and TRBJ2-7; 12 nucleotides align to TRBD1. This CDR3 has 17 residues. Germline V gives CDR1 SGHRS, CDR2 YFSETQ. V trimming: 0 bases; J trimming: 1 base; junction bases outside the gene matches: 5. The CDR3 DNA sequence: TGCGCCAGCAGCTTGGTGGGACAGGGGGCTGGGTCCTACGAGCAGTACTTC. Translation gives CASSLVGQGAGSYEQYF.

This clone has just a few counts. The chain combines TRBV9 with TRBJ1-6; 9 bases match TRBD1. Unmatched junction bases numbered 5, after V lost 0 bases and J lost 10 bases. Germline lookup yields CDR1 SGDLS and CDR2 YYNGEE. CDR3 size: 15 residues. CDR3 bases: TGTGCCAGCAGCGTAGAGTGGACAGGGGACTCACCCCTCCACTTT. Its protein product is CASSVEWTGDSPLHF.

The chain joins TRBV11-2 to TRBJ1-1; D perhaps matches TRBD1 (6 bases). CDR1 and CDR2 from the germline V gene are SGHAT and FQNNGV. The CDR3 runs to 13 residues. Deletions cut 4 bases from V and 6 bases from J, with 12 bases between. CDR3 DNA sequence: TGTGCCAGCAGCTCCACAGGGTCCCCTGAAGCTTTCTTT. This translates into CASSSTGSPEAFF.

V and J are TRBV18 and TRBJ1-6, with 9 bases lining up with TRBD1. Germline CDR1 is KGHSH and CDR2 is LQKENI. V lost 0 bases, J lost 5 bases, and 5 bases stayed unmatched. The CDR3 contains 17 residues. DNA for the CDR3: TGTGCCAGCTCACCACCGGGACAGGGAAACAATAATTCACCCCTCCACTTT. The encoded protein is CASSPPGQGNNNSPLHF. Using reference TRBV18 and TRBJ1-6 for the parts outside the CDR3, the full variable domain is NAGVMQNPRHLVRRRGQEARLRCSPMKGHSHVYWYRQLPEEGLKFMVYLQKENIIDESGMPKERFSAEFPKEGPSILRIQQVVRGDSAAYFCASSPPGQGNNNSPLHFGNGTRLTVT.

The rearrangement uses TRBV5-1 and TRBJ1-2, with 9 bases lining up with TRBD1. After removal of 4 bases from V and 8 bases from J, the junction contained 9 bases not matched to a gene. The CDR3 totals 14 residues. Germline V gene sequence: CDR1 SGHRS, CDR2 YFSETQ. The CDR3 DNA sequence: TGCGCCAGCAGCCGGGACAGGGCGACGTACGGCTACACCTTC. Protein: CASSRDRATYGYTF.

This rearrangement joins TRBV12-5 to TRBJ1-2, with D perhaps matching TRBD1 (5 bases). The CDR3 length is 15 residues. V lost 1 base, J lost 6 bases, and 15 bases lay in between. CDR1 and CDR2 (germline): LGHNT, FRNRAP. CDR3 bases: TGTGCTAGTGGTTTGGCCCCGGCAGGGCTAGATGGCTACACCTTC. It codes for CASGLAPAGLDGYTF.

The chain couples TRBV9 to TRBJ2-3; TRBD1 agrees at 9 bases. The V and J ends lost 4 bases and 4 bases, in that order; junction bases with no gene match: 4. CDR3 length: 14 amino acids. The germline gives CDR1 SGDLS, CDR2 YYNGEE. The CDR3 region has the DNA TGTGCCAGCAGCTCGGGACAGGGAGCAGATACGCAGTATTTT. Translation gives CASSSGQGADTQYF.

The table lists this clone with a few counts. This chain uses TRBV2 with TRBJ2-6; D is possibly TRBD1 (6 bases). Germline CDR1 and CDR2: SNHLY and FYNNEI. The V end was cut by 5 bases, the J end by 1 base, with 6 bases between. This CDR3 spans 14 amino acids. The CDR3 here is CASSTGSGANVLTF. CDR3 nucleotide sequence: TGTGCCAGCAGTACAGGGTCTGGGGCCAACGTCCTGACTTTC. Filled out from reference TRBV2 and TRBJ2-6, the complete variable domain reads EPEVTQTPSHQVTQMGQEVILRCVPISNHLYFYWYRQILGQKVEFLVSFYNNEISEKSEIFDDQFSVERPDGSNFTLKIRSTKLEDSAMYFCASSTGSGANVLTFGAGSRLTVL.